The text below deals with one TCR beta chain. The antigen remains unidentified. This sample stems from a study of cytomegalovirus exposure and HLA in healthy donors. Broader study findings: Several of the most significant clusters appeared linked to common viral pathogens, based on a later analysis. TCR beta V segments were, for the most part, productive about 87% or about 30% of the time in an earlier analysis.

Though nominally healthy at sampling, donors likely had unrecorded immune exposures. PCR amplification relied on 60 Vbeta primers (plus 13 Jbeta primers). Sequenced by immunoSEQ multiplex PCR; TCRdb stores in-frame clones only, minus some. The repertoire holds around 250,000 clones, with about 90% as singletons. The source is a girl aged 2 to 9 in good health and CMV-seronegative. The sample was PBMCs.

DNA of the CDR3: TGTGCCAGCAGTACCGACAGGCCCCTACTGGGGCAGTACTTC. Residues: CASSTDRPLLGQYF. The chain recombines TRBV11-2 with TRBJ2-7, with D possibly being TRBD1 (6 bases). V lost 6 bases and J 9 bases, leaving 21 bases between the germline ends. CDR3 length: 14 amino acids. Germline loops: CDR1 SGHAT, CDR2 FQNNGV.